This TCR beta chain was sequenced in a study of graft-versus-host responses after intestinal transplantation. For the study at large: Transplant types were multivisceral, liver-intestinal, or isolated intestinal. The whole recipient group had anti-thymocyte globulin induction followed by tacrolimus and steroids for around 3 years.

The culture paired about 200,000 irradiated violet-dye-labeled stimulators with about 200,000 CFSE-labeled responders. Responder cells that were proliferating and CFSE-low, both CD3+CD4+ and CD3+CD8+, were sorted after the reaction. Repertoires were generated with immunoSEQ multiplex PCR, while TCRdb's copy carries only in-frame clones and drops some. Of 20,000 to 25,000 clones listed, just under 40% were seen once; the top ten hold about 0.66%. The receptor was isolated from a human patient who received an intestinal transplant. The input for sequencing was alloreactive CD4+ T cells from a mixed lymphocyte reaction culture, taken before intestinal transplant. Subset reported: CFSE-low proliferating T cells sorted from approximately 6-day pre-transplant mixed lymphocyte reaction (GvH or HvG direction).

This chain's CDR3 is CAWSPGQVYEQYF. As DNA, the CDR3 is TGTGCCTGGAGCCCTGGACAGGTCTACGAGCAGTACTTC. The chain combines TRBV30 with TRBJ2-7; 7 nucleotides match TRBD1. V lost 3 bases to trimming and J lost 3 bases; unmatched junction nucleotides: 5. CDR3 length equals 13 residues. Germline assignment: CDR1 GTSNPN and CDR2 SVGIG (reference sequence).